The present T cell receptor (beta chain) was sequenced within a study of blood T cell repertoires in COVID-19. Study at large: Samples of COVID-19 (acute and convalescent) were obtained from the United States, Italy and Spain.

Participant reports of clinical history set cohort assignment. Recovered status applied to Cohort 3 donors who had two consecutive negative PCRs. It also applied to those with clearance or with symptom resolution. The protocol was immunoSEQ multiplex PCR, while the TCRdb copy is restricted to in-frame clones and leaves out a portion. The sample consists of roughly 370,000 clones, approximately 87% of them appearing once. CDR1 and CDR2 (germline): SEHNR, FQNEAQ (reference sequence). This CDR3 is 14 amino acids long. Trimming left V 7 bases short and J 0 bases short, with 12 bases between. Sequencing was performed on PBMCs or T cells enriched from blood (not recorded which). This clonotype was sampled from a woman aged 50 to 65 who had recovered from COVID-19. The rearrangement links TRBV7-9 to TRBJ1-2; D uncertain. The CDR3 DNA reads TGTGCCAGCACCTCTTCTACGCCTAACTATGGCTACACCTTC. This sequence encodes CASTSSTPNYGYTF.